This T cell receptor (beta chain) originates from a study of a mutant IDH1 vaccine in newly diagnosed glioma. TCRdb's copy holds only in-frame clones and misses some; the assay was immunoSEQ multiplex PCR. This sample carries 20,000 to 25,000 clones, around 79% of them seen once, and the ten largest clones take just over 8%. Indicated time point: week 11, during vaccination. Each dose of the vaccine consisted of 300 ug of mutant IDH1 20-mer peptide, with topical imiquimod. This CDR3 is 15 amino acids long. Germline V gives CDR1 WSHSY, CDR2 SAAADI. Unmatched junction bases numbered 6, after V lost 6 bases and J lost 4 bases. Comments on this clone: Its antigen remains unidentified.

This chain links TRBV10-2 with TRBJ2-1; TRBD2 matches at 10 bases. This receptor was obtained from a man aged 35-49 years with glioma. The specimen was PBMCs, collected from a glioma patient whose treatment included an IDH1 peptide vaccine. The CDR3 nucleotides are TGCGCCAGCAGGGCTGTGACTAGCGGGTACAATGAGCAGTTCTTC. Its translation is CASRAVTSGYNEQFF.